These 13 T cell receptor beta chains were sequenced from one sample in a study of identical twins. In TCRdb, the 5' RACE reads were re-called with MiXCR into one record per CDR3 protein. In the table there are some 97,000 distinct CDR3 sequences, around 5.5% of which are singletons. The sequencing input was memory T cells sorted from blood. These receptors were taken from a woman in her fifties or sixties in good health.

The CDR3 spells CATSGQGGIQYF. CDR3 sequence (DNA): TGTGCCACCAGTGGGCAGGGGGGCATTCAGTACTTC. V is TRBV24-1 and J is TRBJ2-4; a weak D match, TRBD1 (7 bases). The CDR3 runs 12 residues. Trimming shortened V by 5 bases and J by 9 bases, and 10 bases separated the two germline ends. From germline, CDR1 is KGHDR and CDR2 SFDVKD.

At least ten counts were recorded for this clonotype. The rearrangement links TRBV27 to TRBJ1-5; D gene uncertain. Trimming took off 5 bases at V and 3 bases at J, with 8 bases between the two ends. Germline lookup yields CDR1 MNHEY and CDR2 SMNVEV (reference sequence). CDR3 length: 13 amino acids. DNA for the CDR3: TGTGCCAGCAGTCCTTACGACAATCAGCCCCAGCATTTT. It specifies CASSPYDNQPQHF.

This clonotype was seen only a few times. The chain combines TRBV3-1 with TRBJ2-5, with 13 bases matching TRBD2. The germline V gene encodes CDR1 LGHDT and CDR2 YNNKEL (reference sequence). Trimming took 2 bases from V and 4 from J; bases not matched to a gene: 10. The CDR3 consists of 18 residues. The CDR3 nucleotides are TGTGCCAGCAGCCAATTTGCGACTAGCGGGAGGAGGGCAGAGACCCAGTACTTC. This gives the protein CASSQFATSGRRAETQYF.

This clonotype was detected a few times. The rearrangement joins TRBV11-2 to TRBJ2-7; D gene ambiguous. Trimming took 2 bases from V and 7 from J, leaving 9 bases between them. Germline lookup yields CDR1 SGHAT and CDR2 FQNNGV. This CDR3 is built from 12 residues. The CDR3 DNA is TGTGCCAGCAGCTTACCCCGTTGGGAGCAGTACGTC. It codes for CASSLPRWEQYV.

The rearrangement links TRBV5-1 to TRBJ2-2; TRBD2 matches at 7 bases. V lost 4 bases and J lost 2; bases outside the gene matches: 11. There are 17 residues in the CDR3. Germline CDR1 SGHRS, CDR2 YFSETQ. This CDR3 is CASSQSEGGVNTGELFF. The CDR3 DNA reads TGCGCCAGCAGCCAATCGGAGGGAGGGGTAAACACCGGGGAGCTGTTTTTT. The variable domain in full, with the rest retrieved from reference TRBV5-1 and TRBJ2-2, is KAGVTQTPRYLIKTRGQQVTLSCSPISGHRSVSWYQQTPGQGLQFLFEYFSETQRNKGNFPGRFSGRQFSNSRSEMNVSTLELGDSALYLCASSQSEGGVNTGELFFGEGSRLTVL.

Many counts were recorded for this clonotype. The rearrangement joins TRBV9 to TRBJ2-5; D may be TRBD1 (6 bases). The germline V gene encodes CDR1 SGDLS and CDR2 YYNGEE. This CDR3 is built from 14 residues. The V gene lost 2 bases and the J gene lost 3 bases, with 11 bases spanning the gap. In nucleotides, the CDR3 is TGTGCCAGCAGCGTGGATGGGGGCAAAGAGACCCAGTACTTC. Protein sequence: CASSVDGGKETQYF.

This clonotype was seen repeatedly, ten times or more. CDR3 amino acids: CSVGGLANSPREQFF. CDR3 sequence (DNA): TGCAGCGTTGGTGGCCTAGCCAATAGCCCTAGGGAGCAGTTCTTC. The rearrangement links TRBV29-1 to TRBJ2-1, with D possibly being TRBD2 (5 bases). The germline CDR1 and CDR2 sequences are SQVTM and ANQGSEA. V dropped 4 bases and J dropped 10 bases, with 23 bases sitting between them. This CDR3 spans 15 amino acids.

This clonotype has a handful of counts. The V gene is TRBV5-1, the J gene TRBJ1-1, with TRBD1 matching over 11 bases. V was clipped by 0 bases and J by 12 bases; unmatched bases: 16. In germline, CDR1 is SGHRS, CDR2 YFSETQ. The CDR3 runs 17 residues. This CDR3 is CASSLGTGGLYTEASFF. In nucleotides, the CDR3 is TGCGCCAGCAGCTTGGGGACAGGGGGCTTGTACACTGAAGCTTCTTTCTTT.

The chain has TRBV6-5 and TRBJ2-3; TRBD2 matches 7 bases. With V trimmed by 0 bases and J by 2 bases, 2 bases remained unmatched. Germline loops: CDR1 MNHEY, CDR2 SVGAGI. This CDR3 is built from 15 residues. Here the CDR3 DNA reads TGTGCCAGCAGTTACTCGGGACTACCCACAGATACGCAGTATTTT. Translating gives CASSYSGLPTDTQYF.

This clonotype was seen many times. For the CDR3, the DNA is TGCAGTGCTAGTGGCGGAGTGCTTTACCAAGAGACCCAGTACTTC. Amino acid sequence: CSASGGVLYQETQYF. The genes are TRBV20-1 and TRBJ2-5; no clear D gene. This CDR3 spans 15 amino acids. Trimming removed 3 bases from V and 0 bases from J, with 14 bases in between. CDR1 and CDR2 (germline): DFQATT, SNEGSKA (reference sequence).

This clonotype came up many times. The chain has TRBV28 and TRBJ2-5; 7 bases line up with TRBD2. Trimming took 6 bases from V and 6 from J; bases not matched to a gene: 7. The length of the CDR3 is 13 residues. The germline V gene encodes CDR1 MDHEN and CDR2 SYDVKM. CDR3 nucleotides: TGTGCCAGCAGCCGGGGGGACTCAAAGACCCAGTACTTC. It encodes CASSRGDSKTQYF.

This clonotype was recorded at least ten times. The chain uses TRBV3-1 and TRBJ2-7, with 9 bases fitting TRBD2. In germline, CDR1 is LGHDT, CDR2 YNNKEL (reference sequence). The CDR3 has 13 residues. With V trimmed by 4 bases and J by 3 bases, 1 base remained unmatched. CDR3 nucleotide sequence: TGTGCCAGCAGCCTAGCGGGAGTCTACGAGCAGTACTTC. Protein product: CASSLAGVYEQYF.

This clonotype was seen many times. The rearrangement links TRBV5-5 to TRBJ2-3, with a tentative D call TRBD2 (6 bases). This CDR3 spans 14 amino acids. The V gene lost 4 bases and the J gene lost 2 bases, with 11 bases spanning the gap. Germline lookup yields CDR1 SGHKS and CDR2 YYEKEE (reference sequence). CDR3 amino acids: CASSPGSFTDTQYF. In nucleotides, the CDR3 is TGTGCCAGCAGCCCCGGGAGTTTCACAGATACGCAGTATTTT.